This passage covers 21 T cell receptor beta chains from one sample sequenced in a study of blood T cell repertoires in COVID-19 (dated by TCRdb to about 2020). The protocol used for the library was the immunoSEQ multiplex PCR assay. What TCRdb holds here is the immuneACCESS table cut down to in-frame rearrangements. Part of the clones is not present; checked against another copy, under half of the missing clones reflect an unresolved V gene, and the others are unexplained. Within this sample are about 160,000 clones, with roughly 80% of them counted one time only. The ten largest make up 13% to 15% of the sample. What was sequenced was peripheral blood. All receptors come from a young man with active or convalescent COVID-19.

This clone was picked up a small number of times. Different DNA sequences within this sample yield the same CDR3. The chain couples TRBV19 to TRBJ2-2; TRBD1 matches at 8 bases. This CDR3 has 13 amino acids. Germline lookup yields CDR1 LNHDA and CDR2 SQIVND (reference sequence). Trimming at V came to 9 bases and at J to 5 bases, leaving 5 bases not matched to a gene. As DNA, the CDR3 is TGTGCCAGCGACAGGGGTGGGACCGGGGAGCTGTTTTTT. Protein sequence: CASDRGGTGELFF.

The chain carries TRBV16 and TRBJ1-2, with D possibly TRBD1 on 5 matching bases. CDR1 and CDR2 (germline): KGHSY, FQNENV. The CDR3 contains 15 residues. Trimming pared 2 bases from V and 2 bases from J, leaving 12 bases between. The CDR3 coding sequence is TGTGCCAGCAGCCAAGCGGTAAGACAGAACTATGGCTACACCTTC. Protein: CASSQAVRQNYGYTF.

J is TRBJ2-5 and V is TRBV24-1, with D uncertain. Per germline, CDR1 KGHDR and CDR2 SFDVKD. V gave up 5 bases and J gave up 3 bases, with 9 bases separating them. The CDR3 runs 13 residues. CDR3: CATSGEYKETQYF. For the CDR3, the DNA is TGTGCCACCAGTGGAGAGTATAAAGAGACCCAGTACTTC.

This chain connects TRBV24-1 to TRBJ2-1; the D gene is possibly TRBD1 (5 bases). V gave up 9 bases and J gave up 8 bases, with 25 bases separating them. CDR3 size: 16 residues. Looked up from germline, CDR1 is KGHDR and CDR2 is SFDVKD. CDR3: CATGLNGVDMHDEQFF. CDR3 in DNA: TGTGCCACCGGATTGAATGGGGTGGACATGCACGATGAGCAGTTCTTC.

J is TRBJ2-7 and V is TRBV7-9; 9 bases align to TRBD2. Germline-derived CDR1 and CDR2 are SEHNR and FQNEAQ (reference sequence). The CDR3 runs to 16 residues. Trimming took 1 base from V and 2 from J; bases not matched to a gene: 6. The CDR3 DNA sequence: TGTGCCAGCAGCTTAGGGTCCTTAGCGGGAGCCTACGAGCAGTACTTC. Translating gives CASSLGSLAGAYEQYF.

V is TRBV19 and J is TRBJ1-5; 7 nucleotides line up with TRBD1. Germline V gene lookup returns CDR1 LNHDA and CDR2 SQIVND (reference sequence). The ends lost 7 bases at V and 4 bases at J; junction bases unmatched: 13. The CDR3 has 16 residues. CDR3 coding DNA: TGTGCCAGTAATAACTTAGGACAGGCCAAAAATCAGCCCCAGCATTTT. Protein sequence: CASNNLGQAKNQPQHF. Drawing the rest from reference TRBV19 and TRBJ1-5, the complete variable domain is DGGITQSPKYLFRKEGQNVTLSCEQNLNHDAMYWYRQDPGQGLRLIYYSQIVNDFQKGDIAEGYSVSREKKESFPLTVTSAQKNPTAFYLCASNNLGQAKNQPQHFGDGTRLSIL.

The chain carries TRBV11-2 and TRBJ2-2, with 7 bases matching TRBD2. The CDR3 sequence is 15 residues long. Germline V CDR1 and CDR2: SGHAT, FQNNGV. V gave up 5 bases and J gave up 2 bases; unmatched junction bases: 5. Here the CDR3 reads CASSHGRINTGELFF. Here the CDR3 DNA reads TGTGCCAGCAGCCACGGGAGGATAAACACCGGGGAGCTGTTTTTT.

The chain recombines TRBV28 with TRBJ2-7, with 11 positions matching TRBD2. V gave up 3 bases and J gave up 6 bases; unmatched junction bases: 4. Germline V CDR1 and CDR2: MDHEN, SYDVKM. The CDR3 length is 14 residues. CDR3 sequence (DNA): TGTGCCAGCAGTTTTAGCGGGAGGGCGGGCGAGCAGTACTTC. Amino acid sequence: CASSFSGRAGEQYF.

The CDR3 region has the DNA TGCAGCTCAAGTCGAGGCGGGGGAGGGAATGAGCAGTTCTTC. It is translated as CSSSRGGGGNEQFF. The rearrangement links TRBV29-1 to TRBJ2-1; TRBD2 agrees at 7 bases. Trimming took 8 bases from V and 7 from J; bases not matched to a gene: 14. The CDR3 runs 14 residues. Looked up from germline, CDR1 is SQVTM and CDR2 is ANQGSEA.

In nucleotides, the CDR3 is TGTGCCATCAGTGAAGGCGGGACTACTACCGAGCAGTACTTC. Translated: CAISEGGTTTEQYF. V gene TRBV10-3 combines with J gene TRBJ2-7; TRBD2 agrees at 7 bases. Germline-derived CDR1 and CDR2 are ENHRY and SYGVKD. This CDR3 comprises 14 residues. V was clipped by 3 bases and J by 6 bases; unmatched bases: 8.

This chain links TRBV19 with TRBJ1-5, with D possibly matching TRBD1 (6 bases). Germline values: CDR1 LNHDA, CDR2 SQIVND (reference sequence). Between the trimmed V and J ends, which lost 6 bases and 11 bases, there was a span of 17 bases. The CDR3 sequence is 13 residues long. The CDR3 nucleotides read TGTGCCAGTAGGGAACAGGGAGGGTTCTCCCAGCATTTT. This translates into CASREQGGFSQHF.

This clone was detected only a few times. The chain joins TRBV5-1 to TRBJ2-3; perhaps TRBD2 as D (6 bases). Germline-derived CDR1 and CDR2 are SGHRS and YFSETQ. This CDR3 is 14 amino acids long. Trimming took 3 bases from V and 1 from J, leaving 9 bases between them. The CDR3 region is CASSWSSGTDTQYF. CDR3 nucleotides: TGCGCCAGCAGCTGGTCTAGCGGCACAGATACGCAGTATTTT.

The chain links TRBV7-6 to TRBJ2-1; 7 positions agree with TRBD2. CDR3 length: 15 residues. Looked up from germline, CDR1 is SGHVS and CDR2 is FNYEAQ. Trimming removed 10 bases from V and 1 base from J; junction bases left unmatched: 10. The CDR3 DNA follows: TGTGCCACTTCCGGGCGGGAGAGGTCCTACAATGAGCAGTTCTTC. This encodes CATSGRERSYNEQFF. The whole variable domain, remainder taken from reference TRBV7-6 and TRBJ2-1, is GAGVSQSPRYKVTKRGQDVALRCDPISGHVSLYWYRQALGQGPEFLTYFNYEAQQDKSGLPNDRFSAERPEGSISTLTIQRTEQRDSAMYRCATSGRERSYNEQFFGPGTRLTVL.

This chain uses TRBV2 with TRBJ1-5; a weak D match, TRBD1 (6 bases). Between the trimmed V and J ends, which lost 10 bases and 2 bases, there was a span of 18 bases. Germline CDR1 SNHLY, CDR2 FYNNEI. The CDR3 covers 15 residues. The CDR3 is CATRKGHRGNQPQHF. CDR3 DNA sequence: TGTGCCACCAGAAAAGGGCACAGGGGCAATCAGCCCCAGCATTTT.

The rearrangement joins TRBV6-5 to TRBJ2-7, with 16 bases matching TRBD2. The CDR3 totals 15 residues. The J segment lost 7 bases and the V segment lost 6 bases, leaving 6 bases of the junction unmatched. Germline values: CDR1 MNHEY, CDR2 SVGAGI. CDR3 coding DNA: TGTGCCAGCAGGGGACTAGCGGGAGGGCCAGAGGAGCAGTACTTC. Its protein is CASRGLAGGPEEQYF.

This clone is a singleton in its sample. The V gene is TRBV10-3, the J gene TRBJ2-2, with D possibly being TRBD1 (6 bases). The CDR3 runs 18 residues. The germline V gene has CDR1 ENHRY and CDR2 SYGVKD. Trimming pared 1 base from V and 3 bases from J, leaving 18 bases between. This chain's CDR3 is CAISEYKTGLGDTGELFF. CDR3 DNA sequence: TGTGCCATCAGTGAGTACAAGACAGGCCTGGGGGACACCGGGGAGCTGTTTTTT.

V gene TRBV7-8 combines with J gene TRBJ1-4; D might be TRBD1 (6 bases). This CDR3 is built from 11 residues. Germline V gene lookup returns CDR1 SGHVS and CDR2 FQNEAQ. Trimming cost V 5 bases and J 16 bases, with 14 bases left between them. The CDR3 sequence is CASSGDITPFF. CDR3 DNA sequence: TGTGCCAGCAGCGGGGACATAACTCCGTTTTTT.

The V call is TRBV5-5, the J call TRBJ2-1; D is undetermined. The V end lost 0 bases, the J end lost 4 bases, and 5 bases lay between the germline ends. Germline CDR1 reads SGHKS; CDR2 reads YYEKEE (reference sequence). This CDR3 is built from 13 residues. The CDR3 sequence is CASSLELYNEQFF. The CDR3 bases are TGTGCCAGCAGCTTGGAACTGTACAATGAGCAGTTCTTC.

The chain recombines TRBV6-5 with TRBJ2-3; a weak D match, TRBD2 (5 bases). Germline V lookup: CDR1 MNHEY, CDR2 SVGAGI. The CDR3 spans 13 residues. The V and J ends lost 6 bases and 1 base respectively, with 8 bases between them. The CDR3 coding sequence is TGTGCCAGCAGCCTTAGCGGCACAGATACGCAGTATTTT. Translated: CASSLSGTDTQYF.

J is TRBJ2-5 and V is TRBV28, with D possibly being TRBD2 (5 bases). This CDR3 is 14 amino acids long. The germline gives CDR1 MDHEN, CDR2 SYDVKM. V was trimmed by 5 bases and J by 0 bases, leaving 10 bases between them. The CDR3 DNA reads TGTGCCAGCAGTCAGCGGCCGTACCAAGAGACCCAGTACTTC. The encoded protein is CASSQRPYQETQYF.

The chain has TRBV7-9 and TRBJ1-1; 9 nucleotides align to TRBD1. With V trimmed by 4 bases and J by 3 bases, 3 bases remained unmatched. Germline V gene lookup returns CDR1 SEHNR and CDR2 FQNEAQ (reference sequence). This CDR3 has 14 amino acids. For the CDR3, the DNA is TGTGCCAGCAGCTCGGGACAGGGCCACACTGAAGCTTTCTTT. Translation: CASSSGQGHTEAFF.